This T cell receptor beta chain originates from a study of T cells in localized non-small cell lung cancer. In germline, CDR1 is SNHLY, CDR2 FYNNEI. Unmatched junction bases numbered 7, after V lost 8 bases and J lost 10 bases. The CDR3 is made up of 12 amino acids. Only in-frame clones appear in the TCRdb table, and some are missing; sequencing was by immunoSEQ multiplex PCR. This table holds 30,000 to 45,000 clones, 80% to 90% found once. The chain uses TRBV2 and TRBJ2-1; 8 nucleotides agree with TRBD2. The sequence derives from a woman aged 35-70 years with stage I lung adenocarcinoma. The specimen comprised peripheral blood, sampled before any cancer treatment. CDR3 amino acids: CASFLAGWEQFF. In DNA form, the CDR3 reads TGTGCCAGCTTCTTAGCGGGGTGGGAGCAGTTCTTC.